One and the same sample provided the 21 T cell receptor beta chains below, sequenced in a study of blood T cell repertoires in COVID-19. The table came from immunoSEQ multiplex PCR; TCRdb's copy has only in-frame clones and leaves some out. The table shows about 220,000 clones, with 80% to 90% occurring only once. Sequencing input: PBMCs or T cells enriched from blood (not recorded which). Receptor source: a young woman in a cohort exposed to, infected with or recovered from COVID-19 (not recorded which).

The V gene is TRBV18, the J gene TRBJ2-1, with 11 bases that match TRBD2. Germline CDR1 and CDR2: KGHSH and LQKENI. CDR3 length: 19 residues. The J segment lost 1 base and the V segment lost 3 bases, leaving 11 bases of the junction unmatched. The CDR3 sequence is CASSPRAASGGPSYNEQFF. The CDR3 DNA reads TGTGCCAGCTCACCTAGAGCGGCTAGCGGGGGGCCGTCCTACAATGAGCAGTTCTTC.

The chain has TRBV18 and TRBJ2-7; TRBD1 might be the D (5 bases). The germline CDR1 and CDR2 sequences are KGHSH and LQKENI. V was pared by 2 bases and J by 0 bases, with 8 bases between. CDR3 size: 14 residues. CDR3 nucleotides: TGTGCCAGCTCACCAAACGACAGCTCCTACGAGCAGTACTTC. It translates to CASSPNDSSYEQYF.

This chain uses TRBV18 with TRBJ2-7, with 9 bases lining up with TRBD1. V lost 5 bases, J lost 1 base, and 12 bases stayed unmatched. Germline assignment: CDR1 KGHSH and CDR2 LQKENI. The CDR3 is 17 amino acids. CDR3 nucleotide sequence: TGTGCCAGCTCATCGACAGGGGGTGAGATTGTGTCCTACGAGCAGTACTTC. Translation: CASSSTGGEIVSYEQYF.

The rearrangement links TRBV18 to TRBJ2-7; the D is unclear. The CDR3 extends over 12 amino acids. V was shortened by 3 bases and J by 3 bases, with 6 bases between the two germline ends. Germline V gene sequence: CDR1 KGHSH, CDR2 LQKENI. CDR3 sequence: CASSPTNYEQYF. CDR3 bases: TGTGCCAGCTCACCGACAAACTACGAGCAGTACTTC.

The chain has TRBV15 and TRBJ1-2, with 8 positions matching TRBD1. The CDR3 sequence is 14 residues long. V lost 0 bases to trimming and J lost 8 bases; unmatched junction nucleotides: 5. Per the germline V gene, CDR1 is LNHNV and CDR2 is YYDKDF (reference sequence). CDR3: CATSRDQGARGYTF. The CDR3 DNA is TGTGCCACCAGCAGAGATCAGGGGGCAAGAGGCTACACCTTC.

V gene TRBV11-3 combines with J gene TRBJ2-2, with D maybe TRBD2 (6 bases). CDR1 and CDR2 (germline): SGHNT, YENEEA. Trimming took 4 bases from V and 0 from J, leaving 15 bases between them. The CDR3 spans 17 residues. CDR3 DNA sequence: TGTGCCAGCAGCTCCCCCGGCGGGACTTCGAACACCGGGGAGCTGTTTTTT. Protein product: CASSSPGGTSNTGELFF.

This rearrangement joins TRBV10-1 to TRBJ1-2; D ambiguous. The germline V and J ends were trimmed by 7 bases and 12 bases, with 9 bases remaining between them. Germline values: CDR1 WNHNN, CDR2 SYGVQD (reference sequence). There are 9 residues in the CDR3. The CDR3 sequence: CASTSEDTF. The CDR3, as DNA: TGCGCCAGCACCTCCGAGGACACCTTC.

The chain has TRBV15 and TRBJ1-2; D unclear. Germline V gene lookup returns CDR1 LNHNV and CDR2 YYDKDF (reference sequence). CDR3 length equals 15 residues. Trimming took off 0 bases at V and 7 bases at J, with 15 bases between the two ends. Here the CDR3 reads CATSRDISGSRGYTF. The CDR3 DNA is TGTGCCACCAGCAGAGATATTTCGGGAAGTCGTGGCTACACCTTC. The full variable domain, with the rest looked up from reference TRBV15 and TRBJ1-2, is DAMVIQNPRYQVTQFGKPVTLSCSQTLNHNVMYWYQQKSSQAPKLLFHYYDKDFNNEADTPDNFQSRRPNTSFCFLDIRSPGLGDTAMYLCATSRDISGSRGYTFGSGTRLTVV.

This clone was seen just once. The rearrangement uses TRBV4-1 and TRBJ1-3; the D gene is possibly TRBD1 (6 bases). CDR1 is MGHRA and CDR2 is YSYEKL in the germline V gene. With 5 bases removed from V and 3 bases from J, the gap between germline ends came to 17 bases. There are 16 residues in the CDR3. CDR3 in amino acids: CASSSGPGARGNTIYF. In nucleotides, the CDR3 is TGCGCCAGCAGCTCCGGACCAGGGGCGCGTGGAAACACCATATATTTT.

The chain has TRBV11-2 and TRBJ2-7; 10 bases are a match to TRBD1. CDR1 and CDR2 (germline): SGHAT, FQNNGV. V lost 5 bases and J lost 3; bases outside the gene matches: 7. The CDR3 runs to 15 residues. The DNA for the CDR3 is TGTGCCAGCAGCCCTTCCGGGACAGGGGTCTACGAGCAGTACTTC. Protein: CASSPSGTGVYEQYF.

V and J are TRBV5-6 and TRBJ2-7; 9 bases agree with TRBD2. The germline V gene has CDR1 SGHDT and CDR2 YYEEEE. V was pared by 5 bases and J by 4 bases, with 7 bases of the junction left unmatched. The CDR3 is made up of 14 amino acids. This CDR3 is CASSHGTSSYEQYF. CDR3 bases: TGTGCCAGCAGTCATGGGACTAGCTCTTACGAGCAGTACTTC.

The chain couples TRBV6-4 to TRBJ2-2; D is perhaps TRBD1 (6 bases). The CDR3 runs 15 residues. Trimming pared 5 bases from V and 3 bases from J, leaving 13 bases between. Germline CDR1 and CDR2: MRHNA and SNTAGT. CDR3 protein: CASSNRESDTGELFF. Written as DNA, the CDR3 is TGTGCCAGCAGTAACAGGGAGTCGGACACCGGGGAGCTGTTTTTT.

V and J are TRBV6-1 and TRBJ2-7; 8 bases fit TRBD1. This CDR3 has 15 residues. V gave up 0 bases and J gave up 3 bases; unmatched junction bases: 4. The germline gives CDR1 MNHNS, CDR2 SASEGT. The CDR3: CASSEAAGGSYEQYF. CDR3 bases: TGTGCCAGCAGTGAAGCGGCAGGGGGCAGCTACGAGCAGTACTTC.

The rearrangement uses TRBV24-1 and TRBJ1-1, with D possibly matching TRBD1 (5 bases). The CDR3 is 13 amino acids. Trimming removed 6 bases at V and 2 bases at J, with 9 bases between. Germline loops: CDR1 KGHDR, CDR2 SFDVKD. Here the CDR3 reads CATSRGLNTEAFF. In nucleotides, the CDR3 is TGTGCCACCAGTAGGGGCTTAAACACTGAAGCTTTCTTT.

This clone occurred a few times. V usage is TRBV5-5 and J usage is TRBJ1-5; D uncertain. Trimming removed 2 bases from V and 5 bases from J, with 8 bases in between. This CDR3 region has 13 residues. CDR1 and CDR2 from the germline V gene are SGHKS and YYEKEE (reference sequence). The CDR3 sequence: CASSFTQDQPQHF. The CDR3 nucleotides are TGTGCCAGCAGCTTTACTCAGGATCAGCCCCAGCATTTT.

The chain uses TRBV12-2 and TRBJ1-4; the table's D call of TRBD1 was not tested on the DNA. TRBV12-2 is designated a pseudogene. The CDR3 runs to 16 residues. CDR3 bases: TGTGCAAGTCGCTTAGCGCCGGGACAGGCTAATGAAAAACTGTTTTTT. This sequence encodes CASRLAPGQANEKLFF.

This chain uses TRBV10-2 with TRBJ2-2, with D maybe TRBD2 (7 bases). The germline V gene has CDR1 WSHSY and CDR2 SAAADI. The CDR3 is 17 residues long. V lost 6 bases and J lost 5, with 22 bases in between. The CDR3 DNA sequence: TGCGCCAGCAGGGGGGCTAGCGGCTGGTGGGGGACCGGGGAGCTGTTTTTT. Residues: CASRGASGWWGTGELFF.

The V gene is TRBV7-8, the J gene TRBJ2-2, with TRBD2 identical over 9 bases. The junction had 7 bases not matched to a gene; V was cut back by 5 bases and J by 3 bases. The CDR3 sequence is 16 residues long. From germline, CDR1 is SGHVS and CDR2 FQNEAQ. DNA for the CDR3: TGTGCCAGCAGCCCGGCTAGCGGGGCGTACACCGGGGAGCTGTTTTTT. Amino acids: CASSPASGAYTGELFF.

The V call is TRBV6-5, the J call TRBJ2-3, with D tentatively TRBD2 (6 bases). Germline values: CDR1 MNHEY, CDR2 SVGAGI. Trimming left V 0 bases short and J 3 bases short, with 10 bases between. CDR3 length: 15 residues. CDR3 loop: CASSYSTRRTDTQYF. For the CDR3, the DNA is TGTGCCAGCAGTTACTCGACTAGGCGTACAGATACGCAGTATTTT.

The chain is built from TRBV11-2 and TRBJ2-7; D is possibly TRBD1 (5 bases). The germline V gene encodes CDR1 SGHAT and CDR2 FQNNGV. V lost 4 bases and J lost 2, with 9 bases in between. The CDR3 contains 13 residues. CDR3 loop: CASSYTGPYEQYF. The DNA of the CDR3 is TGTGCCAGCAGCTACACAGGTCCCTACGAGCAGTACTTC.

This clone was counted only a few times. The J gene is TRBJ1-6, the V gene TRBV27, with D possibly TRBD1 on 5 matching bases. CDR1 MNHEY and CDR2 SMNVEV come from the germline V gene (reference sequence). The CDR3 runs to 13 residues. Trimming left V 4 bases short and J 4 bases short, with 5 bases between. CDR3 in DNA: TGTGCCAGCAGTTGGACATATAATTCACCCCTCCACTTT. Amino acids: CASSWTYNSPLHF.